The following is a TCR beta chain sequence with its context. The antigen remains unidentified. Scientists ran DNA taken from cultured CD4+ T cells through the Oncomine TCR Beta short-read assay for sequencing. MiXCR, applied by TCRdb to the PCR reads, yields one record per CDR3 protein. The table includes about 13,000 distinct CDR3 sequences, roughly 60% detected once. These data are taken from a study of vaccination and CD4 T cells after COVID-19. Study as a whole: The authors used overlapping spike peptides from SARS-CoV-2, HCoV-NL63, HCoV-OC43 and HCoV-229E to stimulate cells.

The treatment: roughly 10-day PBMC culture with coronavirus spike peptide pools or control peptides (ViraFEST assay). Expanded clonotypes were found by TCR sequencing after peptide-pool stimulation (ViraFEST). Negative selection yielded CD4+ T cells from day-10 cultures. CDR1 and CDR2 from the germline V gene are MNHEY and SVGAGI. V lost 3 bases, J lost 5 bases, and 4 bases stayed unmatched. The length of the CDR3 is 15 residues. Study results and limitations: The study found that a median around 86% of reactive clones in convalescent patients appeared only post-vaccination.

The sample in question was cultured CD4+ T cells from blood, obtained after SARS-CoV-2 vaccination. This clonotype was sampled from a human donor with COVID-19. This rearrangement joins TRBV6-5 to TRBJ2-1; 10 bases are shared with TRBD2. In nucleotides, the CDR3 is TGTGCCAGCAGTTATAGCGGGGGGCGGAACAATGAGCAGTTCTTC. It is translated as CASSYSGGRNNEQFF.